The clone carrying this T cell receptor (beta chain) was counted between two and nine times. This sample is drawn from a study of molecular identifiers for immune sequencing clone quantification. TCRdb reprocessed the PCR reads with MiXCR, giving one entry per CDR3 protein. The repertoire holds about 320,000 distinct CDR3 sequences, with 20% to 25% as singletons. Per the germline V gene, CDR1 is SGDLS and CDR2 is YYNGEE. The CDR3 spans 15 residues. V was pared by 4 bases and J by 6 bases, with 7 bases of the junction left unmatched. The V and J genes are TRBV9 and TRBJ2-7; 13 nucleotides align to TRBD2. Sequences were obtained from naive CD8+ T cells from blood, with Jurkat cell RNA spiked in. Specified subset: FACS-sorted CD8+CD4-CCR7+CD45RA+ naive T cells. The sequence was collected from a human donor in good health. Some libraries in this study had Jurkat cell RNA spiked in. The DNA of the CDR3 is TGTGCCAGCAGCCCCGGTCGGACTAGCGGGAGCGAGCAGTACTTC. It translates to CASSPGRTSGSEQYF.